These T cell receptor beta chains were read from a single sample in a study of blood T cell repertoires in COVID-19. TCRdb's table, derived via immunoSEQ multiplex PCR, lists solely in-frame clones and lacks some. Of approximately 290,000 clones listed, nearly 90% were seen once; the top ten hold approximately 4%. Sequencing was done on a sample of PBMCs or T cells enriched from blood (not recorded which). The receptors shown here come from a woman in her late teens or twenties with acute COVID-19. The CDR3 runs from the conserved cysteine through the conserved F or W. The D gene is left open where the match is weak. Only part of the rows carry a size: once, few, many, or a class if the clone is expanded.

clone_size | j_call | d_call | v_call | cdr3_nt | cdr3_aa
. | TRBJ2-1 | TRBD1 | TRBV7-6 | TGTGCCAGCAGCTTGGACAGGGGAGACAATGAGCAGTTCTTC | CASSLDRGDNEQFF
. | TRBJ2-1 | . | TRBV19 | TGTGCCAGTAGAATGGTGCCCCTAACCCATGAGCAGTTCTTC | CASRMVPLTHEQFF
. | TRBJ1-5 | TRBD1 | TRBV19 | TGTGCCAGTAGTACGACAGGGGGCGCGGGCAATCAGCCCCAGCATTTT | CASSTTGGAGNQPQHF
. | TRBJ1-5 | . | TRBV5-1 | TGCGCCAGCAGCTTGGAGGGGGAAAGCAATCAGCCCCAGCATTTT | CASSLEGESNQPQHF
. | TRBJ2-3 | . | TRBV30 | TGTGCCTGGAGGAGAACCACAGATACGCAGTATTTT | CAWRRTTDTQYF
once | TRBJ1-3 | . | TRBV7-9 | TGTGCCAGCAGCTTAGCGTACAGGCCCTCTGGAAACACCATATATTTT | CASSLAYRPSGNTIYF
. | TRBJ1-2 | . | TRBV27 | TGTGCCAGCAGAAGAGGATTCTATGGCTACACCTTC | CASRRGFYGYTF
. | TRBJ1-1 | TRBD1 | TRBV11-3 | TGTGCCAGCAGCTCGCGACAGGGGAGGAACACTGAAGCTTTCTTT | CASSSRQGRNTEAFF
. | TRBJ2-5 | . | TRBV24-1 | TGTGCCACCAGTGGATGGGACGGAGGGAAGACCCAGTACTTC | CATSGWDGGKTQYF
. | TRBJ2-3 | TRBD1 | TRBV29-1 | TGCAGCGTTGAGGGACAGGGGTCCACGAGCAGGGATACGCAGTATTTT | CSVEGQGSTSRDTQYF
. | TRBJ1-5 | TRBD1 | TRBV20-1 | TGCAGTGCTAGTGCCTCTCTGGGACAGTACAATCAGCCCCAGCATTTT | CSASASLGQYNQPQHF
. | TRBJ1-1 | TRBD1 | TRBV28 | TGTGCCAGCAGCCGAGCGGGACAGGGGCTGACTGAAGCTTTCTTT | CASSRAGQGLTEAFF
. | TRBJ1-1 | . | TRBV27 | TGTGCCAGCAGTCCGACAGTGATGAACACTGAAGCTTTCTTT | CASSPTVMNTEAFF
. | TRBJ1-1 | . | TRBV5-1 | TGCGCCAGCAGCCCCGGACACAAGAACACTGAAGCTTTCTTT | CASSPGHKNTEAFF
. | TRBJ2-7 | TRBD1 | TRBV7-2 | TGTGCCAGCAGCTCGACAGGGCTTTCCTACGAGCAGTACTTC | CASSSTGLSYEQYF
. | TRBJ1-6 | . | TRBV2 | TGTGCCAGCAGGGGGGACTCTTCACCCCTCCACTTT | CASRGDSSPLHF
once | TRBJ2-1 | . | TRBV7-9 | TGTGCCAGCAGCTATCAGGGAATCTCCTACAATGAGCAGTTCTTC | CASSYQGISYNEQFF
once | TRBJ1-1 | . | TRBV5-1 | TGCGCCAGCAGCTTGGTCGCGGGGATGACTGAAGCTTTCTTT | CASSLVAGMTEAFF
once | TRBJ1-1 | . | TRBV29-1 | TGCAGCGTTGCGGGGGGAGACACTGAAGCTTTCTTT | CSVAGGDTEAFF
once | TRBJ2-2 | . | TRBV28 | TGTGCCAGCCGCCGGTCGGACACCGGGGAGCTGTTTTTT | CASRRSDTGELFF
. | TRBJ2-5 | TRBD1 | TRBV2 | TGTGCCAGCAGCCCAGGGGGCTTACGCCAAGAGACCCAGTACTTC | CASSPGGLRQETQYF
. | TRBJ2-5 | TRBD1 | TRBV7-2 | TGTGCCAGCAGCCGGACAGGGTCGCAAGAGACCCAGTACTTC | CASSRTGSQETQYF
once | TRBJ2-1 | TRBD1 | TRBV7-3 | TGTGCCAGCAGCTTAGGATCGGGACAGCTTCACAATGAGCAGTTCTTC | CASSLGSGQLHNEQFF
. | TRBJ1-2 | TRBD1 | TRBV18 | TGTGCCAGCTCACCATACCCAGACAGGGACTATGGCTACACCTTC | CASSPYPDRDYGYTF
. | TRBJ2-2 | . | TRBV6-1 | TGTGCCAGCAGTCAAGGGGTCGACTGGATCACCGGGGAGCTGTTTTTT | CASSQGVDWITGELFF
. | TRBJ2-1 | TRBD2 | TRBV3-1/TRBV3-2 | TGTGCCAGCAGCCAAGACGGAGCGGGAGGGGCAAATGAGCAGTTCTTC | CASSQDGAGGANEQFF
. | TRBJ1-3 | . | TRBV5-1 | TGCGCCAGCACCCCGGGAGAGTCCGGAAACACCATATATTTT | CASTPGESGNTIYF
. | TRBJ2-7 | TRBD1 | TRBV9 | TGTGCCAGCAGCGGGGGACAGGGTAGGGAGCAGTACTTC | CASSGGQGREQYF
. | TRBJ2-1 | TRBD1 | TRBV28 | TGTGCCAGCAGGTCGACAGGGGGCGCGGGAAGATCCTACAATGAGCAGTTCTTC | CASRSTGGAGRSYNEQFF
. | TRBJ2-7 | TRBD1 | TRBV6-5 | TGTGCCAGCACCCTGAGGACAGGCTACGAGCAGTACTTC | CASTLRTGYEQYF
. | TRBJ1-4 | TRBD1 | TRBV24-1 | TGTGCCACCAGTGATTCACAGGGGACTAATGAAAAACTGTTTTTT | CATSDSQGTNEKLFF
. | TRBJ2-5 | . | TRBV24-1 | TGTGCCACCAGTGATCGAGAGACCCAGTACTTC | CATSDRETQYF